This TCR beta chain was captured by sequencing in a study of OX40 agonist ivuxolimab in advanced cancers. Overall study: Therapy given before enrollment (anti-PD-1, anti-PD-L1 or anti-CTLA-4) was allowed, and 40% to 50% had some. Two patients with cutaneous melanoma and one with hepatocellular carcinoma, three in total, showed partial responses. Broader study findings: Expanded clones were, on average, more numerous in CD8+ T cells than in CD4+.

The protocol was immunoSEQ multiplex PCR, while the TCRdb copy is restricted to in-frame clones and leaves out a portion. Of around 68,000 clones in the sample, roughly 87% were seen once. This CDR3 comprises 14 residues. V shed 5 bases and J shed 2 bases, with 10 bases lying between them. From germline, CDR1 is SGHVS and CDR2 FQNEAQ. A note on this clone: As yet, its antigen is unknown.

Specimen: CD4+ or CD8+ T cells sorted from blood, collected in a trial of the OX40 agonist ivuxolimab. The TCR sequence derives from an adult with an advanced solid tumor such as melanoma, head and neck, liver or kidney cancer. This chain joins TRBV7-8 and TRBJ2-1; D not certain. CDR3 sequence reads: CASSRSVTYNEQFF. DNA of the CDR3: TGTGCCAGCAGCCGAAGCGTAACCTACAATGAGCAGTTCTTC.